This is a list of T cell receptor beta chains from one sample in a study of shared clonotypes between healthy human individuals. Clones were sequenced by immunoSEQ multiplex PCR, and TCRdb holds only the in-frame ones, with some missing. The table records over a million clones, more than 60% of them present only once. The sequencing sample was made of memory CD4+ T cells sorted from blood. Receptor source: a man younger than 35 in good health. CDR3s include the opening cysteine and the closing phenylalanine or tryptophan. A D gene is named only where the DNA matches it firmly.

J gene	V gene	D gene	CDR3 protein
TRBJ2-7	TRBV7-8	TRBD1	CASSLLDRAYEQYF
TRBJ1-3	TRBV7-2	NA	CASSLALGPGNTIYF
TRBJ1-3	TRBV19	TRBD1	CASSSLTGTGTGNTIYF
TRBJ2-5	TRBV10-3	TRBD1	CAISDRGQGTETQYF
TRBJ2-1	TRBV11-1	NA	CASSLPSDRSEQFF
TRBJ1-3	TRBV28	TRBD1	CASSGTGTGNTIYF
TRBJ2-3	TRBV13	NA	CASSLGAWTRVFISTDTQYF
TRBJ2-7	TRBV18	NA	CASSPRPGTDEQYF
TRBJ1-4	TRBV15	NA	CATSGLRRDGDEKLFF
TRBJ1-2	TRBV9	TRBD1	CASSVAPGTGYGYTF
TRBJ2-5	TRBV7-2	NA	CASSLSRLSGGETQYF
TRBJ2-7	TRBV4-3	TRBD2	CASSQDLSSGSYEQYF
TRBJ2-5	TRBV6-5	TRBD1	CASSFGQGVQYF
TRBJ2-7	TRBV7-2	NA	CASTHPQAYEQYF
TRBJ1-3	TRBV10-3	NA	CAITVDAFSGNTIYF
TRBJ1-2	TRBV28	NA	CASTRGRYGYTF
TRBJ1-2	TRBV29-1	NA	CSVPGLNYGYTF
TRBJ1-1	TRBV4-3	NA	CASSQDGGGREAFF